A single sample gave rise to the 15 T cell receptor beta chains below, sequenced in a study of T cells after yellow fever vaccination. MiXCR, applied by TCRdb to the 5' RACE reads, yields one record per CDR3 protein. The table shows about 110,000 distinct CDR3 sequences, with around 8% occurring only once. The source was CD8+ T cells sorted from PBMCs, collected 45 days after the yellow fever booster vaccination. All receptors derive from a man between 25 and 39 years old who received the YFV17D yellow fever vaccine.

This clonotype has only a few counts. The V gene is TRBV18, the J gene TRBJ2-2; D perhaps matches TRBD2 (5 bases). The ends were cut back, 0 bases at V and 3 bases at J, with 17 bases in the middle. Germline CDR1 reads KGHSH; CDR2 reads LQKENI. This CDR3 spans 18 amino acids. The CDR3 region has the DNA TGTGCCAGCTCACCACCCCAGCTACGGGAAGGGTACACCGGGGAGCTGTTTTTT. It yields the protein CASSPPQLREGYTGELFF. The full variable domain, completed using reference TRBV18 and TRBJ2-2, is NAGVMQNPRHLVRRRGQEARLRCSPMKGHSHVYWYRQLPEEGLKFMVYLQKENIIDESGMPKERFSAEFPKEGPSILRIQQVVRGDSAAYFCASSPPQLREGYTGELFFGEGSRLTVL.

This clonotype was observed many times. The chain combines TRBV12-3 or TRBV12-4 with TRBJ2-7; no reliable D call. The CDR3 is 13 amino acids. The V end was cut by 5 bases, the J end by 3 bases, with 11 bases between. The CDR3 reads CASSPLPGYEQYF. The CDR3 DNA follows: TGTGCCAGCAGTCCCCTCCCGGGCTACGAGCAGTACTTC.

V usage is TRBV7-2 and J usage is TRBJ2-7, with D unclear. The CDR3 is 14 residues long. Per the germline V gene, CDR1 is SGHTA and CDR2 is FQGNSA. Trimming shortened V by 1 base and J by 2 bases, and 9 bases separated the two germline ends. For the CDR3, the DNA is TGTGCCAGCAGCTTAGGGCGGCAGACCTACGAGCAGTACTTC. It specifies CASSLGRQTYEQYF.

This clonotype was detected ten times or more. A junction end diverges from the germline sequence, so it may reflect a read error. This sequence joins TRBV12-5 and TRBJ2-7; 8 nucleotides align to TRBD1. The length of the CDR3 is 15 residues. CDR1 and CDR2 from the germline V gene are LGHNT and FRNRAP. CDR3 residues: CDSGSALGQGYEQYF. CDR3 in DNA: TGTGATAGTGGTTCCGCGCTTGGACAGGGTTACGAGCAGTACTTC.

This clonotype was observed many times. The chain couples TRBV20-1 to TRBJ2-7; 7 nucleotides match TRBD2. Per the germline V gene, CDR1 is DFQATT and CDR2 is SNEGSKA (reference sequence). This CDR3 has 14 amino acids. J gave up 3 bases and V 1 base, and 6 bases lay outside the gene matches. The CDR3 bases are TGCAGTGCTAGAGGGAGCGGGATGAACTACGAGCAGTACTTC. It specifies CSARGSGMNYEQYF.

This clonotype came up a few times. The chain has TRBV7-9 and TRBJ2-7; tentatively, D is TRBD1 (5 bases). Germline V gene lookup returns CDR1 SEHNR and CDR2 FQNEAQ (reference sequence). This CDR3 has 17 amino acids. The V end lost 8 bases, the J end lost 2 bases, and 25 bases lay between the germline ends. DNA of the CDR3: TGTGCCAGCTCTTGGGAACGTCCGACAGTGGGCCCCTACGAGCAGTACTTC. This translates into CASSWERPTVGPYEQYF. Drawing the rest from reference TRBV7-9 and TRBJ2-7, the complete variable domain is DTGVSQNPRHKITKRGQNVTFRCDPISEHNRLYWYRQTLGQGPEFLTYFQNEAQLEKSRLLSDRFSAERPKGSFSTLEIQRTEQGDSAMYLCASSWERPTVGPYEQYFGPGTRLTVT.

This clonotype was picked up many times. The rearrangement joins TRBV6-2 or TRBV6-3 to TRBJ2-7, with D tentatively TRBD1 (6 bases). The CDR3 covers 13 residues. With 6 bases removed from V and 4 bases from J, the gap between germline ends came to 13 bases. The germline V gene encodes CDR1 MNHEY and CDR2 SVGEGT. The DNA for the CDR3 is TGTGCCAGCAGGGAACAGGGTATTTACGAGCAGTACTTC. Amino acids: CASREQGIYEQYF.

A remark on this clonotype: A much larger clone is a single base away; this may be a read error. CDR3 residues: CASSLGTRTSQYF. The CDR3 DNA follows: TGTGCCAGCAGTCTCGGGACGAGGACGTCGCAGTACTTC. This chain uses TRBV12-3 or TRBV12-4 with TRBJ2-7; D is possibly TRBD1 or TRBD2 (5 bases each). CDR3 size: 13 residues. Trimming took 5 bases from V and 9 from J, leaving 17 bases between them.

This clonotype has a count of ten or more. The CDR3 protein is CSVSPGQAVEQYF. For the CDR3, the DNA is TGCAGCGTCTCTCCGGGACAGGCGGTCGAGCAGTACTTC. The rearrangement uses TRBV29-1 and TRBJ2-7; TRBD1 agrees at 8 bases. V lost 6 bases to trimming and J lost 6 bases; unmatched junction nucleotides: 10. The CDR3 length is 13 residues. The germline V gene encodes CDR1 SQVTM and CDR2 ANQGSEA.

This clonotype has a count of ten or more. This chain joins TRBV7-6 and TRBJ2-1, with D unresolved. Deletions cut 3 bases from V and 5 bases from J, with 5 bases between. Germline assignment: CDR1 SGHVS and CDR2 FNYEAQ. The length of the CDR3 is 12 residues. CDR3 nucleotide sequence: TGTGCCAGCAGCTTCCTTGACAATGAGCAGTTCTTC. The encoded protein is CASSFLDNEQFF.

In this sample, this clonotype turned up many times. The chain combines TRBV7-9 with TRBJ1-5, with a possible D match to TRBD1 (6 bases). CDR3 size: 16 residues. The V end lost 4 bases, the J end lost 7 bases, and 20 bases lay between the germline ends. Germline V gene sequence: CDR1 SEHNR, CDR2 FQNEAQ (reference sequence). For the CDR3, the DNA is TGTGCCAGCAGCTCAAACGTCCCGCAGGGGAGCCAGCCCCAGCATTTT. Amino acids: CASSSNVPQGSQPQHF.

The table lists this clonotype with many counts. The rearrangement uses TRBV4-3 and TRBJ2-3; 12 bases are shared with TRBD2. The CDR3 sequence is 16 residues long. Germline V gene data show CDR1 as LGHNA and CDR2 as YSLEER. J gave up 5 bases and V 0 bases, and 3 bases lay outside the gene matches. Here the CDR3 reads CASSQDLAGGEDTQYF. In nucleotides, the CDR3 is TGCGCCAGCAGCCAAGATCTAGCGGGAGGGGAAGATACGCAGTATTTT.

This clonotype was detected many times. This chain connects TRBV6-4 to TRBJ2-5; tentative D call: TRBD1 (5 bases). The CDR3 has 15 amino acids. Germline V gene data show CDR1 as MRHNA and CDR2 as SNTAGT. V dropped 2 bases and J dropped 5 bases, with 15 bases sitting between them. CDR3 DNA: TGTGCCAGCAGTGACAAGGGGCTAGGTCGGGAGACCCAGTACTTC. It encodes CASSDKGLGRETQYF.

With regard to this clonotype: This sequence may be a read error, since a much larger clone differs from it by one base. The chain employs TRBV5-1 and TRBJ2-2; D possibly corresponds to TRBD1 (5 bases). The germline CDR1 and CDR2 sequences are SGHRS and YFSETQ. CDR3 length: 12 amino acids. CDR3 nucleotides: TGCGCCAGCCAGGGTGCCACCGGGCAGCTGTTTTTT. Translating it yields CASQGATGQLFF.

V is TRBV7-9 and J is TRBJ2-5; the D is unclear. CDR1 and CDR2 from the germline V gene are SEHNR and FQNEAQ (reference sequence). The ends were cut back, 5 bases at V and 1 base at J, with 14 bases in the middle. This CDR3 has 15 residues. CDR3 coding DNA: TGTGCCAGCAGCCATTCGCAGTGGGTCCAAGAGACCCAGTACTTC. Its protein is CASSHSQWVQETQYF.